These 29 T cell receptor beta chains were all obtained from the same sample, sequenced in a study of Graves' ophthalmopathy and Graves' hyperthyroidism. For repertoire sequencing, the TCR beta CDR3 regions were amplified from RNA transcripts. In the first round, RT-PCR was carried out with HTBI primers, and a multiplex PCR formed the second round. One entry per CDR3 protein results from TCRdb running MiXCR on the multiplex PCR reads. The table records fewer than 600,000 distinct CDR3 sequences, roughly an eighth of them present only once. The specimen was blood. The receptors were gathered from a woman aged 30 to 39 with Graves' ophthalmopathy.

Many counts were recorded for this clonotype. The V call is TRBV19, the J call TRBJ2-7, with D unclear. This CDR3 is built from 14 residues. Trimming shortened V by 2 bases and J by 0 bases, and 8 bases separated the two germline ends. In germline, CDR1 is LNHDA, CDR2 SQIVND (reference sequence). CDR3 sequence reads: CASSISGLSYEQYF. The CDR3 bases are TGTGCCAGTAGTATATCCGGGCTCTCCTACGAGCAGTACTTC.

Many counts were recorded for this clonotype. The chain has TRBV27 and TRBJ2-5, with 10 nucleotides matching TRBD2. V lost 6 bases to trimming and J lost 5 bases; unmatched junction nucleotides: 6. The CDR3 runs 14 residues. Germline lookup yields CDR1 MNHEY and CDR2 SMNVEV (reference sequence). CDR3 protein: CASRGLANLETQYF. In DNA form, the CDR3 reads TGTGCCAGCAGGGGACTAGCGAATCTCGAGACCCAGTACTTC.

The chain employs TRBV20-1 and TRBJ1-3; D possibly corresponds to TRBD1 (5 bases). The CDR3 loop spans 12 amino acids. Germline CDR1 is DFQATT and CDR2 is SNEGSKA (reference sequence). The germline V and J ends were trimmed by 3 bases and 4 bases, with 7 bases remaining between them. As DNA, the CDR3 is TGCAGTGCTAGTGGGGGGGGAAACACCATATATTTT. This translates into CSASGGGNTIYF.

This clonotype was observed a handful of times. DNA for the CDR3: TGTGCCAGCAGCCCTACTCTCGGGCGGATCACAGATACGCAGTATTTT. Translation gives CASSPTLGRITDTQYF. The chain joins TRBV11-1 to TRBJ2-3; D is unclear. Germline loops: CDR1 SGHAT, CDR2 FQDESV (reference sequence). The CDR3 extends over 16 amino acids. Trimming shortened V by 5 bases and J by 2 bases, and 17 bases separated the two germline ends.

This clonotype was seen at least ten times. This chain joins TRBV27 and TRBJ1-1; D is possibly TRBD1 (6 bases). The CDR3 is 18 residues long. V was pared by 5 bases and J by 7 bases, with 29 bases between. CDR1 and CDR2 (germline): MNHEY, SMNVEV (reference sequence). CDR3: CASSAKDSRDYPHYEAFF. DNA of the CDR3: TGTGCCAGCAGTGCGAAGGACAGCCGAGACTACCCCCACTATGAAGCTTTCTTT.

The table lists this clonotype with many counts. One junction end disagrees with the germline gene, perhaps due to a read error. The V and J genes are TRBV28 and TRBJ2-4, with 11 bases identical to TRBD2. Per the germline V gene, CDR1 is MDHEN and CDR2 is SYDVKM. This CDR3 is 18 amino acids long. CDR3 in amino acids: CASSPPLLAGVAKNIKYF. The CDR3, as DNA: TGTGCCAGCAGTCCCCCCTTACTAGCGGGAGTCGCCAAAAACATTAAGTACTTC.

This clonotype was found many times. This chain uses TRBV19 with TRBJ1-2; 10 bases match TRBD1. The CDR3 is made up of 14 amino acids. J gave up 2 bases and V 5 bases, and 2 bases lay outside the gene matches. Germline V CDR1 and CDR2: LNHDA, SQIVND (reference sequence). The DNA for the CDR3 is TGTGCCAGTAGTTGGACAGGGGGAAACTATGGCTACACCTTC. Residues: CASSWTGGNYGYTF.

This clonotype showed up many times. The chain couples TRBV5-1 to TRBJ2-2; either TRBD1 or TRBD2 may fit D (5 bases each). The CDR3 has 14 residues. Trimming pared 6 bases from V and 4 bases from J, leaving 13 bases between. CDR1 and CDR2 from the germline V gene are SGHRS and YFSETQ. The CDR3 DNA is TGCGCCAGCACCAACGGGGCGCCCACCGGGGAGCTGTTTTTT. Amino acid sequence: CASTNGAPTGELFF.

There are many counts of this clonotype. The V call is TRBV30, the J call TRBJ1-5, with 7 bases that match TRBD1. V was pared by 2 bases and J by 2 bases, with 3 bases of the junction left unmatched. The CDR3 loop spans 14 amino acids. The V gene's germline CDR1 is GTSNPN and CDR2 SVGIG (reference sequence). The DNA of the CDR3 is TGTGCCTGGAGTTTGGGGACAGGCAATCAGCCCCAGCATTTT. Translation: CAWSLGTGNQPQHF. The full variable domain, completed using reference TRBV30 and TRBJ1-5, is SQTIHQWPATLVQPVGSPLSLECTVEGTSNPNLYWYRQAAGRGLQLLFYSVGIGQISSEVPQNLSASRPQDRQFILSSKKLLLSDSGFYLCAWSLGTGNQPQHFGDGTRLSIL.

This clonotype was picked up many times. For the CDR3, the DNA is TGTGCCAGCAAGTTAACAGGGTTGGCTGAAGCTTTCTTT. Protein: CASKLTGLAEAFF. This rearrangement joins TRBV27 to TRBJ1-1; D is possibly TRBD1 (6 bases). V was pared by 7 bases and J by 6 bases, with 15 bases between. The CDR3 consists of 13 residues. Germline lookup yields CDR1 MNHEY and CDR2 SMNVEV (reference sequence).

This clonotype showed up many times. The chain has TRBV6-1 and TRBJ2-5, with D hard to call. Trimming took 0 bases from V and 5 from J, leaving 25 bases between them. The CDR3 runs 19 residues. The V gene's germline CDR1 is MNHNS and CDR2 SASEGT. This CDR3 is CASSEAWDNVTVLLETQYF. The CDR3 DNA reads as TGTGCCAGCAGTGAAGCTTGGGATAATGTCACAGTTTTGCTGGAGACCCAGTACTTC.

This clonotype came up many times. The J gene is TRBJ1-2, the V gene TRBV12-3 or TRBV12-4, with TRBD1 identical over 9 bases. The V gene end was trimmed by 6 bases and the J gene end by 4 bases; junction bases not matched to a gene: 15. The CDR3 has 17 residues. Here the CDR3 reads CASSLQGAGGPRYGYTF. As DNA, the CDR3 is TGTGCCAGCAGCCTACAGGGGGCAGGCGGCCCGCGCTATGGCTACACCTTC.

This clonotype has at least ten counts. The chain links TRBV7-9 to TRBJ1-5; maybe TRBD1 (5 bases). Trimming removed 1 base from V and 6 bases from J, with 13 bases in between. Germline values: CDR1 SEHNR, CDR2 FQNEAQ (reference sequence). There are 15 residues in the CDR3. The CDR3: CASSLGGRRGQPQHF. CDR3 coding DNA: TGTGCCAGCAGCTTAGGGGGACGGCGGGGTCAGCCCCAGCATTTT.

The table lists this clonotype with a few counts. The rearrangement links TRBV18 to TRBJ2-7, with a possible D match to TRBD2 (6 bases). The length of the CDR3 is 13 residues. V was cut by 3 bases and J by 6 bases, with 12 bases left in between. The germline V gene encodes CDR1 KGHSH and CDR2 LQKENI. The CDR3: CASSPPGGAEQYF. The CDR3 DNA reads as TGTGCCAGCTCACCCCCCGGAGGGGCCGAGCAGTACTTC. Together with reference TRBV18 and TRBJ2-7, the CDR3 gives the full variable domain: NAGVMQNPRHLVRRRGQEARLRCSPMKGHSHVYWYRQLPEEGLKFMVYLQKENIIDESGMPKERFSAEFPKEGPSILRIQQVVRGDSAAYFCASSPPGGAEQYFGPGTRLTVT.

This clonotype was observed at least ten times. The V and J genes are TRBV3-1 and TRBJ1-1; D is possibly TRBD1 (5 bases). The CDR3 runs 14 residues. V lost 4 bases to trimming and J lost 2 bases, with 11 bases between them. Germline V gene data show CDR1 as LGHDT and CDR2 as YNNKEL (reference sequence). The CDR3 region is CASSLRDHNTEAFF. Written as DNA, the CDR3 is TGTGCCAGCAGCCTCCGGGACCACAACACTGAAGCTTTCTTT.

This clonotype was seen repeatedly, ten times or more. The rearrangement links TRBV6-1 to TRBJ2-2; D is undetermined. The CDR3 totals 18 residues. Trimming left V 1 base short and J 9 bases short, with 24 bases between. Germline V CDR1 and CDR2: MNHNS, SASEGT. This chain's CDR3 is CASSEGRLLTTPDRELFF. In DNA, the CDR3 is TGTGCCAGCAGTGAAGGGCGGCTTCTTACTACCCCGGACCGGGAGCTGTTTTTT.

This clonotype was counted ten times or more. The genes are TRBV12-3 or TRBV12-4 and TRBJ2-6, with 7 nucleotides matching TRBD2. The CDR3 runs 18 residues. The junction had 12 bases not matched to a gene; V was cut back by 7 bases and J by 0 bases. CDR3 sequence (DNA): TGTGCCAGCACCATGGGGGGGTACCCCTCCTCTGGGGCCAACGTCCTGACTTTC. This encodes CASTMGGYPSSGANVLTF.

This clonotype was seen ten or more times. The gene calls are TRBV11-2 and TRBJ2-5; 7 nucleotides line up with TRBD2. CDR1 SGHAT and CDR2 FQNNGV come from the germline V gene. Trimming cost V 3 bases and J 5 bases; bases outside gene matches: 6. This CDR3 spans 14 amino acids. The CDR3 nucleotides read TGTGCCAGCAGCTTCCCGACTAGCCCGGAGACCCAGTACTTC. As protein: CASSFPTSPETQYF. The full variable domain, with the rest looked up from reference TRBV11-2 and TRBJ2-5, is EAGVAQSPRYKIIEKRQSVAFWCNPISGHATLYWYQQILGQGPKLLIQFQNNGVVDDSQLPKDRFSAERLKGVDSTLKIQPAKLEDSAVYLCASSFPTSPETQYFGPGTRLLVL.

This clonotype appeared many times. J is TRBJ2-7 and V is TRBV12-3 or TRBV12-4; no reliable D call. V lost 1 base and J 3 bases, leaving 7 bases between the germline ends. The CDR3 has 13 amino acids. The CDR3 DNA is TGTGCCAGCAGTTTAGGGGTTTTCTACGAGCAGTACTTC. This encodes CASSLGVFYEQYF.

Many counts were recorded for this clonotype. J is TRBJ2-7 and V is TRBV12-3 or TRBV12-4; the D gene is possibly TRBD1 (6 bases). The CDR3 has 14 amino acids. The ends were cut back, 5 bases at V and 2 bases at J, with 13 bases in the middle. Here the CDR3 reads CASSVRTDAYEQYF. DNA of the CDR3: TGTGCCAGCAGTGTTCGGACAGACGCCTACGAGCAGTACTTC.

The sample holds many counts of this clonotype. The chain carries TRBV20-1 and TRBJ1-2, with D unresolved. The CDR3 is 13 amino acids. Trimming shortened V by 4 bases and J by 4 bases, and 13 bases separated the two germline ends. Germline assignment: CDR1 DFQATT and CDR2 SNEGSKA (reference sequence). The CDR3: CSATPGGVYGYTF. DNA of the CDR3: TGCAGTGCTACTCCCGGCGGCGTCTATGGCTACACCTTC.

Ten or more counts support this clonotype. The chain combines TRBV5-1 with TRBJ2-6; 9 bases agree with TRBD2. CDR3 length: 16 amino acids. V lost 1 base and J lost 2; bases outside the gene matches: 1. The V gene's germline CDR1 is SGHRS and CDR2 YFSETQ. The CDR3 reads CASSLLAGPGANVLTF. In DNA, the CDR3 is TGCGCCAGCAGCTTGCTAGCGGGACCTGGGGCCAACGTCCTGACTTTC.

The chain links TRBV12-3 or TRBV12-4 to TRBJ2-2; D gene unclear. V lost 11 bases and J lost 1, with 11 bases in between. CDR3 length: 13 residues. CDR3 nucleotide sequence: TGTGCCTATAGATTTCTGAACACCGGGGAGCTGTTTTTT. Its translation: CAYRFLNTGELFF.

The chain is built from TRBV15 and TRBJ1-1; no clear D gene. V shed 0 bases and J shed 1 base, with 9 bases lying between them. Germline values: CDR1 LNHNV, CDR2 YYDKDF (reference sequence). CDR3 length equals 15 residues. The CDR3 DNA sequence: TGTGCCACCAGCAGAGATTGGGCCGAGAACACTGAAGCTTTCTTT. This translates into CATSRDWAENTEAFF. The whole variable domain, filled in from reference TRBV15 and TRBJ1-1, reads DAMVIQNPRYQVTQFGKPVTLSCSQTLNHNVMYWYQQKSSQAPKLLFHYYDKDFNNEADTPDNFQSRRPNTSFCFLDIRSPGLGDTAMYLCATSRDWAENTEAFFGQGTRLTVV.

This clonotype was seen a handful of times. V is TRBV25-1 and J is TRBJ1-2; maybe TRBD1 (5 bases). Germline V CDR1 and CDR2: MGHDK, SYGVNS. The ends were cut back, 7 bases at V and 3 bases at J, with 12 bases in the middle. The CDR3 has 13 amino acids. The CDR3 is CASTQQGDYGYTF. The CDR3 DNA is TGTGCCAGCACCCAACAAGGGGACTATGGCTACACCTTC.

The genes are TRBV7-9 and TRBJ2-7; tentative D call: TRBD1 (5 bases). V dropped 2 bases and J dropped 3 bases, with 11 bases sitting between them. CDR1 is SEHNR and CDR2 is FQNEAQ in the germline V gene (reference sequence). The CDR3 runs 14 residues. The CDR3 sequence: CASSLPYRSYEQYF. CDR3 sequence (DNA): TGTGCCAGCAGCTTACCCTACAGGAGCTACGAGCAGTACTTC.

There are many counts of this clonotype. The V and J genes are TRBV6-4 and TRBJ1-2; 11 positions agree with TRBD1. Germline trimming cut 7 bases from V and 3 bases from J; bases unmatched to any gene: 13. Germline V gives CDR1 MRHNA, CDR2 SNTAGT. The CDR3 runs to 17 residues. The CDR3 spells CASNRWDRGWSDYGYTF. The CDR3, as DNA: TGTGCCAGCAATCGTTGGGACAGGGGGTGGTCAGACTATGGCTACACCTTC.

Many counts were recorded for this clonotype. J is TRBJ2-2 and V is TRBV12-3 or TRBV12-4; unclear D gene. The V end lost 3 bases, the J end lost 4 bases, and 9 bases lay between the germline ends. CDR3 length: 14 residues. The CDR3 DNA is TGTGCCAGCAGTTTGGCAGGCTCCACCGGGGAGCTGTTTTTT. Translation: CASSLAGSTGELFF.

In its sample, this clonotype was seen many times. The V and J genes are TRBV4-1 and TRBJ2-5, with D possibly matching TRBD2 (6 bases). Germline V gives CDR1 MGHRA, CDR2 YSYEKL. CDR3 length equals 13 residues. Trimming pared 4 bases from V and 4 bases from J, leaving 10 bases between. In DNA form, the CDR3 reads TGCGCCAGCAGCCGGGGGGATGGAGAGACCCAGTACTTC. Residues: CASSRGDGETQYF.